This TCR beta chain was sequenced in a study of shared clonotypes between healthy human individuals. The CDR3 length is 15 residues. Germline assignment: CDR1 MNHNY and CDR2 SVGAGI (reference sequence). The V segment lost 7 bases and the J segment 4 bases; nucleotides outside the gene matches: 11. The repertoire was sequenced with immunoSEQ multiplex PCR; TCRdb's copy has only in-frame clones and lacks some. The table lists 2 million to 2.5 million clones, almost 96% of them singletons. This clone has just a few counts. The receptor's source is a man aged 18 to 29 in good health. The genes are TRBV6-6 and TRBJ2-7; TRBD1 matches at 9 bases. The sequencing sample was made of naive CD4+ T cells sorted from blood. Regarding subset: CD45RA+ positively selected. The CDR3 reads CASTSPDRGSYEQYF. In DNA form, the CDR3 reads TGTGCCAGCACCTCCCCGGACAGGGGATCGTACGAGCAGTACTTC.